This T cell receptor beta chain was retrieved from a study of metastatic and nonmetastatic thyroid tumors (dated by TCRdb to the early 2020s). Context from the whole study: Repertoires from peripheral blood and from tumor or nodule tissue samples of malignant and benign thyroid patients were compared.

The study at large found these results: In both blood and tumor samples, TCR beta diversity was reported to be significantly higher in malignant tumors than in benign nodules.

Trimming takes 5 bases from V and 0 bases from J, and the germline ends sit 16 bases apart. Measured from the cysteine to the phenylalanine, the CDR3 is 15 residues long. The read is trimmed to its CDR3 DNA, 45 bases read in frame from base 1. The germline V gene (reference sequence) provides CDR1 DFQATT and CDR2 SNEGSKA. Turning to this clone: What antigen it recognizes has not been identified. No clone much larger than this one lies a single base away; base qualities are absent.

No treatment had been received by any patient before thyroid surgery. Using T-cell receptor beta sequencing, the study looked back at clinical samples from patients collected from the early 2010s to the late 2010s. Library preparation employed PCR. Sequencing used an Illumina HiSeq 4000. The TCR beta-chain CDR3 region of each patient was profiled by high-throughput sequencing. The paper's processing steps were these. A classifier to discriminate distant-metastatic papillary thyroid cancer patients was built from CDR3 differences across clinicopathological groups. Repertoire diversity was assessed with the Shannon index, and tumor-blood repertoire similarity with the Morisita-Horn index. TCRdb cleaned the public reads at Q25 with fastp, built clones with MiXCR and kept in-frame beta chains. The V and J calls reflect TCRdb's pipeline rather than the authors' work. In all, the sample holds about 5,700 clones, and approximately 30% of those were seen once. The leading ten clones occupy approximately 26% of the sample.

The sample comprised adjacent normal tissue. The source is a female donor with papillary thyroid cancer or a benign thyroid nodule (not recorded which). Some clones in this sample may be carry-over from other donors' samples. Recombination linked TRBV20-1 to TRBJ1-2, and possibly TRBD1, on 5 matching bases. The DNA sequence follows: TGCAGTGCTCACCGATTTGGCAGGGCTAACTATGGCTACACCTTC. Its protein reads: CSAHRFGRANYGYTF.